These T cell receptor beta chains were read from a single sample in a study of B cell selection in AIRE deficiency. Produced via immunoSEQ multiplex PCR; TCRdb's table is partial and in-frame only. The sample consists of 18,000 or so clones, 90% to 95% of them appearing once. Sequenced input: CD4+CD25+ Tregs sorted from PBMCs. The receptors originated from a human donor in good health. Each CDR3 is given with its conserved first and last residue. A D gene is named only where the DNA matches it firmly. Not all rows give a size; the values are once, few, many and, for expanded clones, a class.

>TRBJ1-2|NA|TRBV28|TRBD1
TGTGCCAGCAGGTCGACAGGGATTTATGGCTACACCTTC
CASRSTGIYGYTF
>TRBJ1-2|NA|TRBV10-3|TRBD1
TGTGCCACCCGCGGTGGACAGGGGGAAAGGTATACTTATGGCTACACCTTC
CATRGGQGERYTYGYTF
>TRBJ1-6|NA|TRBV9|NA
TGTGCCAGCAGCCCTTTGAACTATAATTCACCCCTCCACTTT
CASSPLNYNSPLHF
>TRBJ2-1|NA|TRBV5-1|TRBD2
TGCGCCAGCAGCCCTAGCGGGATGGGGTCCTACAATGAGCAGTTCTTC
CASSPSGMGSYNEQFF
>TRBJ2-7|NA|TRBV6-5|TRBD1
TGTGCCAGCAGTACGCCCAGGGGGTACGAGCAGTACTTC
CASSTPRGYEQYF
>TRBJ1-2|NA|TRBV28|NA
TGTGCCAGCAGCAGTTATGGCTACACCTTC
CASSSYGYTF
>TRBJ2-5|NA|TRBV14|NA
TGTGCCAGCAGCCAAGACAACGGGAGAGGGACCCAGTACTTC
CASSQDNGRGTQYF
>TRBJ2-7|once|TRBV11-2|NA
TGTGCCAGCGCGATGGGGGGTGGGAGTAGGATCCTCGAGCAGTACTTC
CASAMGGGSRILEQYF
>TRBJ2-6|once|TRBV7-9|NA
TGTGCCAGCAGCTTAAGGGGGAATGGGGCCAACGTCCTGACTTTC
CASSLRGNGANVLTF
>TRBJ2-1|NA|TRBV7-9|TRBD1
TGTGCCAGCAGACAACCCGGACAGGGATATGAGCAGTTCTTC
CASRQPGQGYEQFF
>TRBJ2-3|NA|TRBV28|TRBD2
TGTGCCAGCAGTTTTGTCCCTAGCGGAATTAGCACAGATACGCAGTATTTT
CASSFVPSGISTDTQYF
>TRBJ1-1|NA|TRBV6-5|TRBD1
TGTGCCAGCAGGCAGGGGGCCACTGAAGCTTTCTTT
CASRQGATEAFF
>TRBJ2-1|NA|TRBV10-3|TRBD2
TGTGCCATCAGTGAGTTCGGAGGGGCCGGGGGGAATGAGCAGTTCTTC
CAISEFGGAGGNEQFF
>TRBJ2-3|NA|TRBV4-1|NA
TGCGCCAGCAGCCACTTAGATACGCAGTATTTT
CASSHLDTQYF
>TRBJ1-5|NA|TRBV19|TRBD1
TGTGCCAGTAGTACCCCGGGACAGGTTCAGCCCCAGCATTTT
CASSTPGQVQPQHF
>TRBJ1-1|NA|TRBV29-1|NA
TGCACCGGTACGACACAGAACACTGAAGCTTTCTTT
CTGTTQNTEAFF
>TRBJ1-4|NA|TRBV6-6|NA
TGTGCCAGCAGTTACGGCAGGGGTGGAGAAAAACTGTTTTTT
CASSYGRGGEKLFF
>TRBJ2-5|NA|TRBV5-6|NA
TGTGCCAGCAGCTTGGGGCTCGCAGTCCAAGAGACCCAGTACTTC
CASSLGLAVQETQYF
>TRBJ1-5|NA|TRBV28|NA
TGTGCCAGCAAAAGGGATCATCAGCCCCAGCATTTT
CASKRDHQPQHF
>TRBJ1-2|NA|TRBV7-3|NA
TGTGCCAGCAGCCTACAGGGAAATGGCTACACCTTC
CASSLQGNGYTF
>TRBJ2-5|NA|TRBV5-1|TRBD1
TGCGCCAGCACCGAAACAGGGGCGGAGACCCAGTACTTC
CASTETGAETQYF
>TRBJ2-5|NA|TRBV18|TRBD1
TGTGCCAGCTCATCTACCCGACAGGGGAGGGAGACCCAGTACTTC
CASSSTRQGRETQYF
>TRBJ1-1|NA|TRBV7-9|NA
TGTGCCAGCAGCCCGAGTGTAGTGTCTGAAGCTTTCTTT
CASSPSVVSEAFF
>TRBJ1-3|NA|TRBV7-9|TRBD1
TGTGCCAGCAGCCTCGACAGGGCTGGAAACACCATATATTTT
CASSLDRAGNTIYF
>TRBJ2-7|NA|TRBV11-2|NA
TGTGCCAGCAGCTTAGGAGCAGGTCGCTACGAGCAGTACTTC
CASSLGAGRYEQYF
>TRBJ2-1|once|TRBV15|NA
TGTGCCACCAGCAGAGTTAAAACGGGCTACTACAATGAGCAGTTCTTC
CATSRVKTGYYNEQFF
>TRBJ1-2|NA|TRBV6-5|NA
TGTGCCAGCCAGTCAAACTATGGCTACACCTTC
CASQSNYGYTF
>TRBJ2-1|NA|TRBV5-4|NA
TGTGCCAGCAGCATCGGACCAACAACCCGGAGGAGGGAGCAGTTCTTC
CASSIGPTTRRREQFF
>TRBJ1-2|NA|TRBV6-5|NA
TGTGCCAGCAGTTCCCTCCACCAGGGCTACACCTTC
CASSSLHQGYTF
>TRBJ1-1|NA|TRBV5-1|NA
TGCGCCAGCAGCTTGTCGAGGGCGAACACTGAAGCTTTCTTT
CASSLSRANTEAFF
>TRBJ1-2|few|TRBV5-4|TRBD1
TGTGCCAGCAGCTTGGGACAGGGGCGGGTCAACTATGGCTACACCTTC
CASSLGQGRVNYGYTF
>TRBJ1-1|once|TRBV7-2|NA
TGTGCCAGCAGCTTAGTCGGGCCATTGAACACTGAAGCTTTCTTT
CASSLVGPLNTEAFF
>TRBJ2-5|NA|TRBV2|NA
TGTGCCAGCAGTGGCCAGGGTGCCCAGTACTTC
CASSGQGAQYF